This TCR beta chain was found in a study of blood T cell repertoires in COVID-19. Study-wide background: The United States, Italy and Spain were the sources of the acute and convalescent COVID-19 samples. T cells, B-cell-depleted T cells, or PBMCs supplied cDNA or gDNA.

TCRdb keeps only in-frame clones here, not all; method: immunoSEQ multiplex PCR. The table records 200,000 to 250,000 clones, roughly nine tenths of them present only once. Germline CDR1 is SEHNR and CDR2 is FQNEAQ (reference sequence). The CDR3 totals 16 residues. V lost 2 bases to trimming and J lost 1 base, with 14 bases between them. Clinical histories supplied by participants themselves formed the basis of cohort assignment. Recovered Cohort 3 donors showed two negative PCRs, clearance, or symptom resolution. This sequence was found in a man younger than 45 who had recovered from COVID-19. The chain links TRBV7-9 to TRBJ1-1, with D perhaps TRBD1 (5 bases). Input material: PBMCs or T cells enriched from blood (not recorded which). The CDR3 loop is CASSLSAGWQNTEAFF. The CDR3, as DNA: TGTGCCAGCAGCTTATCCGCAGGGTGGCAGAACACTGAAGCTTTCTTT.